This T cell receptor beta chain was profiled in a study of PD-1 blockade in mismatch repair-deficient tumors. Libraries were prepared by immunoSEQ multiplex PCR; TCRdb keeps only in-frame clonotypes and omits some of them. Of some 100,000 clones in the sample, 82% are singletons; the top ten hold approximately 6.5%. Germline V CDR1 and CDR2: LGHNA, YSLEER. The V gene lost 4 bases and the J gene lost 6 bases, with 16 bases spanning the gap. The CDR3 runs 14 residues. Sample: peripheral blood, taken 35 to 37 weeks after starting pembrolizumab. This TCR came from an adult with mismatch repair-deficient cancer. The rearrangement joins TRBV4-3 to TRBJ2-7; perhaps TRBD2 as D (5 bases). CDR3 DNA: TGCGCCAGCAGCCGCCTGGGTGGAGGTGTCGAGCAGTACTTC. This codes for CASSRLGGGVEQYF.